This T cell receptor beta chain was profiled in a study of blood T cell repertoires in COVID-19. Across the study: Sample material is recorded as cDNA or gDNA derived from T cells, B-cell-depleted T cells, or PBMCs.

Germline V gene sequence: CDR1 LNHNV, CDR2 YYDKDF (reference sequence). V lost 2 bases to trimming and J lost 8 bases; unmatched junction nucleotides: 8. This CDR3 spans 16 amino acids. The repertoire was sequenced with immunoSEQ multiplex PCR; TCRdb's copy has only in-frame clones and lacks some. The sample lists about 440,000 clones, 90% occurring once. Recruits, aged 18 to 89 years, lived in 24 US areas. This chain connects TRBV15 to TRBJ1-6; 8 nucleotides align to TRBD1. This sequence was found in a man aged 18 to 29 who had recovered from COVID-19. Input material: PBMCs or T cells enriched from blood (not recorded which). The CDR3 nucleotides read TGTGCCACCAGCAGACGGCCGGACAGGGCGCATTCACCCCTCCACTTT. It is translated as CATSRRPDRAHSPLHF.